What follows are 17 T cell receptor beta chains derived from one specimen sequenced in a study of identical twins. TCRdb passed the 5' RACE reads through MiXCR, listing each CDR3 protein once. The sample holds 700,000 or so distinct CDR3 sequences, around 8.3% seen once. The same data also went into a second study, on yellow fever vaccine responses in identical twins.

Specimen: PBMCs. These receptors all stem from a woman under 30 in good health.

This clonotype was seen repeatedly, ten times or more. The chain has TRBV29-1 and TRBJ2-1, with 7 bases aligning to TRBD1. V trimming: 6 bases; J trimming: 5 bases; junction bases outside the gene matches: 13. The length of the CDR3 is 15 residues. Germline CDR1 and CDR2: SQVTM and ANQGSEA. The CDR3 nucleotides are TGCAGCGTCGTTACTTACAGGGGTAAAGACAATGAGCAGTTCTTC. Translating it yields CSVVTYRGKDNEQFF.

The chain recombines TRBV24-1 with TRBJ2-7; TRBD1 aligns across 10 bases. The CDR3 covers 16 residues. The V and J ends lost 1 base and 5 bases, in that order; junction bases with no gene match: 7. CDR1 and CDR2 from the germline V gene are KGHDR and SFDVKD. CDR3 loop: CATSDFIPGQGNEQYF. The CDR3 DNA follows: TGTGCCACCAGTGATTTTATTCCGGGACAGGGGAACGAGCAGTACTTC.

This clonotype appeared many times. The chain employs TRBV4-1 and TRBJ2-1, with D unclear. Germline CDR1 MGHRA, CDR2 YSYEKL. The CDR3 is made up of 14 amino acids. The ends were cut back, 0 bases at V and 6 bases at J, with 9 bases in the middle. DNA for the CDR3: TGCGCCAGCAGCCAAGATAATGAATTCAATGAGCAGTTCTTC. This sequence encodes CASSQDNEFNEQFF.

This clonotype was observed a handful of times. The chain carries TRBV10-3 and TRBJ1-2; TRBD1 might be the D (6 bases). CDR1 ENHRY and CDR2 SYGVKD come from the germline V gene. The germline V and J ends were trimmed by 4 bases and 5 bases, with 17 bases remaining between them. The length of the CDR3 is 15 residues. The CDR3 DNA sequence: TGTGCCATCAGTGCCCAGGAGTTAAGGGGGTATGGCTACACCTTC. Protein product: CAISAQELRGYGYTF.

There are many counts of this clonotype. The rearrangement links TRBV7-2 to TRBJ2-1; perhaps TRBD1 as D (7 bases). Germline V lookup: CDR1 SGHTA, CDR2 FQGNSA. CDR3 length: 16 residues. The germline V and J ends were trimmed by 0 bases and 3 bases, with 12 bases remaining between them. CDR3 in DNA: TGTGCCAGCAGCTTAGCGAGGCAGGGGGGCTACAATGAGCAGTTCTTC. This codes for CASSLARQGGYNEQFF.

This clonotype was counted between two and nine times. V gene TRBV20-1 combines with J gene TRBJ2-5, with TRBD2 matching 10 bases. After removal of 0 bases from V and 10 bases from J, the junction contained 5 bases not matched to a gene. This CDR3 is built from 13 residues. Germline CDR1 and CDR2: DFQATT and SNEGSKA (reference sequence). This CDR3 reads CSARDVSGRIQYF. CDR3 bases: TGCAGTGCTAGAGATGTTAGCGGGAGGATCCAGTACTTC.

This clonotype was counted at least ten times. The chain combines TRBV5-1 with TRBJ2-3; 10 bases match TRBD2. There are 18 residues in the CDR3. Germline V gives CDR1 SGHRS, CDR2 YFSETQ. With 4 bases clipped from V and 5 bases from J, the junction kept 16 bases outside the gene matches. The CDR3 loop reads CASSPSPLLAGVLDTQYF. The CDR3 nucleotides are TGCGCCAGCAGCCCGTCCCCCCTCCTAGCGGGAGTATTAGATACGCAGTATTTT.

The chain links TRBV6-2 or TRBV6-3 to TRBJ2-1; D possibly corresponds to TRBD2 (5 bases). The germline V gene has CDR1 MNHEY and CDR2 SVGEGT. CDR3 length equals 12 residues. Trimming took off 0 bases at V and 12 bases at J, with 9 bases between the two ends. DNA of the CDR3: TGTGCCAGCAGTTACTCGCGGGTTTTGCAGTTCTTC. Protein product: CASSYSRVLQFF.

This sequence joins TRBV20-1 and TRBJ2-4, with 13 bases lining up with TRBD2. V shed 6 bases, J shed 2 bases, and the junction held 10 bases outside the gene matches. Germline V gene data show CDR1 as DFQATT and CDR2 as SNEGSKA (reference sequence). This CDR3 is built from 17 residues. CDR3 protein: CSANGLAGVGSKNIQYF. The CDR3 DNA follows: TGCAGTGCGAATGGACTAGCGGGAGTCGGGTCCAAAAACATTCAGTACTTC.

The sample holds many counts of this clonotype. This chain links TRBV4-1 with TRBJ2-5; 9 bases line up with TRBD2. The ends lost 6 bases at V and 5 bases at J; junction bases unmatched: 4. Per the germline V gene, CDR1 is MGHRA and CDR2 is YSYEKL. This CDR3 is built from 13 residues. CDR3 sequence (DNA): TGCGCCAGCAGTACTACTAGCGGGGAGACCCAGTACTTC. The encoded protein is CASSTTSGETQYF.

This clonotype came up a few times. The chain has TRBV7-2 and TRBJ2-3; no reliable D call. Germline values: CDR1 SGHTA, CDR2 FQGNSA. The CDR3 runs to 12 residues. The ends were cut back, 6 bases at V and 8 bases at J, with 12 bases in the middle. The CDR3 DNA is TGTGCCAGCAGTCAGACCTCTCCTACGCAGTATTTT. This codes for CASSQTSPTQYF. The variable domain in full, completed from reference TRBV7-2 and TRBJ2-3, reads GAGVSQSPSNKVTEKGKDVELRCDPISGHTALYWYRQSLGQGLEFLIYFQGNSAPDKSGLPSDRFSAERTGGSVSTLTIQRTQQEDSAVYLCASSQTSPTQYFGPGTRLTVL.

In its sample, this clonotype was seen a few times. This chain connects TRBV7-2 to TRBJ2-5; TRBD1 agrees at 9 bases. This CDR3 contains 15 residues. Per germline, CDR1 SGHTA and CDR2 FQGNSA. The ends lost 5 bases at V and 6 bases at J; junction bases unmatched: 10. CDR3 loop: CASSPSGTGRQTQYF. The CDR3 DNA follows: TGTGCCAGCAGCCCTAGTGGGACAGGGAGACAGACCCAGTACTTC.

Only a few counts were recorded for this clonotype. The gene calls are TRBV4-1 and TRBJ1-2, with D perhaps matching TRBD1 (5 bases). V lost 0 bases to trimming and J lost 7 bases, with 9 bases between them. CDR1 is MGHRA, CDR2 YSYEKL, per germline. The length of the CDR3 is 13 residues. Written as DNA, the CDR3 is TGCGCCAGCAGCCAAGACGTCAGGGCTGGCTACACCTTC. Amino acids: CASSQDVRAGYTF.

This clonotype was seen only a few times. This chain joins TRBV7-9 and TRBJ2-1, with 8 nucleotides matching TRBD1. The CDR3 contains 15 residues. CDR1 SEHNR and CDR2 FQNEAQ come from the germline V gene (reference sequence). J was trimmed by 3 bases and V by 8 bases; bases with no gene match: 9. CDR3 in amino acids: CASRDRGPNYNEQFF. The CDR3, as DNA: TGTGCCAGCCGCGACAGGGGCCCCAACTACAATGAGCAGTTCTTC.

This clonotype was counted at least ten times. The genes are TRBV29-1 and TRBJ2-1; D gene unclear. V dropped 5 bases and J dropped 0 bases, with 14 bases sitting between them. The CDR3 length is 15 residues. Germline V gives CDR1 SQVTM, CDR2 ANQGSEA. CDR3 sequence (DNA): TGCAGCGTTACCCACCTCGCAAGCTCCTACAATGAGCAGTTCTTC. Protein sequence: CSVTHLASSYNEQFF.

This clonotype was found a few times. CDR3 in DNA: TGTGCCATCATGGGAACTAGCGGGAGTACAGATACGCAGTATTTT. Encoded protein: CAIMGTSGSTDTQYF. The V gene is TRBV10-3, the J gene TRBJ2-3; TRBD2 agrees at 11 bases. CDR1 and CDR2 (germline): ENHRY, SYGVKD. V lost 7 bases to trimming and J lost 3 bases; unmatched junction nucleotides: 6. CDR3 size: 15 residues.

This clonotype was recorded at least ten times. The rearrangement joins TRBV12-3 or TRBV12-4 to TRBJ2-1; D possibly corresponds to TRBD1 (6 bases). The CDR3 runs 16 residues. The V end lost 1 base, the J end lost 7 bases, and 17 bases lay between the germline ends. DNA for the CDR3: TGTGCCAGCAGTTTAGGCCCCGACAGGAATAAGAATGAGCAGTTCTTC. It specifies CASSLGPDRNKNEQFF.